Listed below are T cell receptor beta chains from one sample, sequenced in a study of shared clonotypes between healthy human individuals. The assay was immunoSEQ multiplex PCR, and TCRdb's table has in-frame clones only and misses some. Of 600,000 to 700,000 clones listed, approximately 73% are singletons. The sequenced material came from memory CD4+ T cells sorted from blood. The origin of the receptors is a woman in her twenties or thirties in good health. Both conserved end residues are part of each CDR3. A D gene is named only where the DNA matches it firmly. Rows give clone size only sometimes, using once, few, many, or a class for an expanded clone.

>TRBD2|NA|TRBV5-1|TRBJ2-7
TGCGCCAGCAGCCGGGGGGACGCAGCCTACGAGCAGTACTTC
CASSRGDAAYEQYF
>NA|NA|TRBV2|TRBJ2-3
TGTGCCAGCAGTGTCCCCTCCGGGGCTAGCGAAAGCCTTGGCGGTACGCAGTATTTT
CASSVPSGASESLGGTQYF
>TRBD2|NA|TRBV7-8|TRBJ2-7
TGTGCCAGCAGCTTTAGGGTAGCGGGAGATGGCGAGCAGTACTTC
CASSFRVAGDGEQYF
>NA|NA|TRBV2|TRBJ2-7
TGTGCCAGCAGTCGGACCCTCGCCTACGAGCAGTACTTC
CASSRTLAYEQYF
>NA|NA|TRBV28|TRBJ1-3
TGTGCCAGCAGTTCGGGTGGGGGAAACACCATATATTTT
CASSSGGGNTIYF
>TRBD2|once|TRBV19|TRBJ2-3
TGTGCCAGTTCATTTTCGTTTAGCGGGAGGATTGGCACAGATACGCAGTATTTT
CASSFSFSGRIGTDTQYF
>TRBD2|NA|TRBV5-1|TRBJ2-3
TGCGCCAGCAGCTTGCCTAGCGGGGAAACCACAGATACGCAGTATTTT
CASSLPSGETTDTQYF
>TRBD1|NA|TRBV29-1|TRBJ1-2
TGCAGCGCTGGAGAGGGGACAGACTATGGCTACACCTTC
CSAGEGTDYGYTF
>NA|NA|TRBV11-3|TRBJ1-1
TGTGCCAGCAGCGCCTCGACAGAGAACACTGAAGCTTTCTTT
CASSASTENTEAFF
>TRBD1|once|TRBV18|TRBJ1-5
TGTGCCAGCTCAGGACAGGGGGGTCAGCCCCAGCATTTT
CASSGQGGQPQHF
>NA|NA|TRBV28|TRBJ1-5
TGTGCCAGCAGATCAATACAGGGTTGGCAGCCCCAGCATTTT
CASRSIQGWQPQHF
>NA|many|TRBV2|TRBJ2-5
TGTGCCAGCACTGCACTGAGGGAGACCCAGTACTTC
CASTALRETQYF
>NA|NA|TRBV11-3|TRBJ2-2
TGTGCCAGCAGCTTGGTGGCCACCGGGGAGCTGTTTTTT
CASSLVATGELFF
>NA|few|TRBV5-1|TRBJ1-2
TGCGCCAGCAGCTTGGGGCAGGGGTCGGATGGCTACACCTTC
CASSLGQGSDGYTF
>NA|NA|TRBV6-1|TRBJ1-2
TGTGCCAGCAGTGAAGCGCTGGGGAACTCTAACTATGGCTACACCTTC
CASSEALGNSNYGYTF
>NA|NA|TRBV28|TRBJ2-3
TGTGCCAGCAACGCCAAAGGGGCCACAGATACGCAGTATTTT
CASNAKGATDTQYF
>NA|NA|TRBV7-2|TRBJ1-5
TGTGCCAGCAGCTTTTACTCGGGGTATCAGCCCCAGCATTTT
CASSFYSGYQPQHF
>TRBD1|few|TRBV10-1|TRBJ2-4
TGCGCCAGCAGTCAGTCCATGCAGGGGGCGCGGTACTTC
CASSQSMQGARYF
>TRBD2|NA|TRBV27|TRBJ2-7
TGTGCCAGCAGAAATAGCGGGAGCTACATATACGAGCAGTACTTC
CASRNSGSYIYEQYF
>NA|NA|TRBV27|TRBJ1-1
TGTGCCAGCAGTATACTTTTCGGACCCGAAGCTTTCTTT
CASSILFGPEAFF
>NA|few|TRBV10-1|TRBJ2-1
TGCGCCAGCAGTGAGTCGATAAATGAGCAGTTCTTC
CASSESINEQFF
>NA|NA|TRBV11-2|TRBJ2-3
TGTGCCAGCAGGAGGACAGATACGCAGTATTTT
CASRRTDTQYF
>NA|NA|TRBV19|TRBJ1-5
TGTGCCAGTAAAGGGATCCAGGAGAATCAGCCCCAGCATTTT
CASKGIQENQPQHF
>NA|few|TRBV28|TRBJ2-7
TGTGCCACCGCGGGACCGACTTACGAGCAGTACTTC
CATAGPTYEQYF
>NA|NA|TRBV28|TRBJ2-6
TGTGCCAGCAGTCCCCATTCCGGGGCCAACGTCCTGACTTTC
CASSPHSGANVLTF
>NA|NA|TRBV11-3|TRBJ2-7
TGTGCCAGCAGCCGGACCCCCTACGAGCAGTACTTC
CASSRTPYEQYF
>TRBD1|NA|TRBV6-1|TRBJ2-6
TGTGCCAGCAGTGAAGGGACAGGCCCATCTGGGGCCAACGTCCTGACTTTC
CASSEGTGPSGANVLTF